Listed below are T cell receptor beta chains from one sample, sequenced in a study of CD8 T cells in Susac syndrome. A single record per CDR3 protein comes from TCRdb applying MiXCR to the immunoSEQ multiplex PCR reads. The sample yields roughly 89,000 distinct CDR3 sequences, roughly 96% seen once. The sample comprised CD8+ T cells from PBMCs. These receptors came from a human donor with Susac syndrome. CDR3s include the opening cysteine and the closing phenylalanine or tryptophan. The order of the fields is D gene, J gene, V gene, clone size, CDR3 protein, CDR3 DNA. A D gene is named only where the DNA matches it firmly. Expanded clones get a size class; other rows say once, few or many, or leave the size out.

NA TRBJ1-3 TRBV11-2 NA CASSLQSSGNTIYF TGTGCCAGCAGCTTACAGAGCTCTGGAAACACCATATATTTT
TRBD2 TRBJ2-5 TRBV15 NA CATPPGLTGGEETQYF TGTGCCACCCCGCCCGGGCTAACGGGGGGAGAGGAGACCCAGTACTTC
NA TRBJ1-4 TRBV4-2 NA CASSQEGTQLFF TGTGCCAGCAGCCAAGAGGGGACACAGCTGTTTTTT
TRBD1 TRBJ2-7 TRBV29-1 NA CSVTGHRGYDEQYF TGCAGCGTCACCGGACACAGGGGGTACGACGAGCAGTACTTC
NA TRBJ2-7 TRBV7-2 once CASSSGTTYEQYF TGTGCCAGCAGCTCCGGCACGACCTACGAGCAGTACTTC
NA TRBJ2-1 TRBV29-1 NA CSVGRPDAYNEQFF TGCAGCGTTGGCCGGCCTGACGCCTACAATGAGCAGTTCTTC
TRBD1 TRBJ1-2 TRBV4-3 NA CASSQDRVGQGADGYTF TGCGCCAGCAGCCAAGATAGGGTGGGACAGGGGGCAGATGGCTACACCTTC
TRBD2 TRBJ2-5 TRBV4-3 NA CASSQWTSGGPGESQYF TGCGCCAGCAGCCAATGGACTAGCGGGGGTCCCGGGGAGAGCCAGTACTTC
TRBD1 TRBJ2-5 TRBV5-6 NA CASSWGQGGETQYF TGTGCCAGCAGCTGGGGACAGGGGGGGGAGACCCAGTACTTC
TRBD1 TRBJ1-1 TRBV14 NA CASSSPDREWNTEAFF TGTGCCAGCAGCTCACCAGACAGGGAATGGAACACTGAAGCTTTCTTT
TRBD1 TRBJ2-3 TRBV5-6 NA CASSLPGTGDTDTQYF TGTGCCAGCAGCCTACCCGGGACAGGGGACACAGATACGCAGTATTTT
NA TRBJ2-3 TRBV20-1 NA CSATEDLTSTDTQYF TGCAGTGCTACCGAGGACCTAACTAGCACAGATACGCAGTATTTT
NA TRBJ2-1 TRBV3-1 NA CASSPHGDWPYNEQFF TGTGCCAGCAGCCCCCACGGGGACTGGCCCTACAATGAGCAGTTCTTC
TRBD1 TRBJ2-4 TRBV12-3/TRBV12-4 NA CASREQGNIQYF TGTGCCAGCAGAGAACAGGGGAACATTCAGTACTTC
NA TRBJ1-1 TRBV6-4 NA CASSLRGGTEAFF TGTGCCAGCAGTCTACGGGGTGGCACTGAAGCTTTCTTT
NA TRBJ1-5 TRBV5-1 NA CASSSSGGLNQPQHF TGCGCCAGCAGCTCCTCGGGGGGACTCAATCAGCCCCAGCATTTT
NA TRBJ1-5 TRBV9 NA CASSGGGANQPQHF TGTGCCAGCAGCGGGGGAGGTGCCAATCAGCCCCAGCATTTT
TRBD1 TRBJ2-2 TRBV2 NA CARETGEPPNTGELFF TGTGCCAGAGAAACAGGGGAACCGCCGAACACCGGGGAGCTGTTTTTT
NA TRBJ2-5 TRBV7-9 NA CASSPAGRGKETQYF TGTGCCAGCAGCCCCGCCGGTCGGGGGAAGGAGACCCAGTACTTC
TRBD1 TRBJ1-6 TRBV9 NA CASSQQGAWNSPLHF TGTGCCAGCAGCCAACAGGGGGCCTGGAATTCACCCCTCCACTTT
TRBD1 TRBJ2-2 TRBV28 NA CASTNPYRDRVYTGELFF TGTGCCAGCACCAATCCCTACCGGGACAGGGTTTACACCGGGGAGCTGTTTTTT
NA TRBJ1-1 TRBV29-1 NA CSGAGGQGTEAFF TGCAGCGGCGCCGGGGGTCAAGGCACTGAAGCTTTCTTT
TRBD1 TRBJ2-3 TRBV20-1 NA CSAWTGESTDTQYF TGCAGTGCGTGGACAGGAGAAAGCACAGATACGCAGTATTTT